This entry is about one T cell receptor beta chain. Its antigen is undetermined. Repertoires were generated with immunoSEQ multiplex PCR, while TCRdb's copy carries only in-frame clones and drops some. The profile shows over 140,000 clones, roughly 92% of them singletons. This sample is drawn from a study of T cell responses to AZD1222 COVID-19 vaccine. This CDR3 is 14 amino acids long. Germline values: CDR1 MRHNA, CDR2 SNTAGT. The V end lost 0 bases, the J end lost 4 bases, and 9 bases lay between the germline ends. Study results and caveats: Regions 160-218 and 743-854 held dominance among vaccine-associated CD4 TCRs, which spanned spike. Nearly half of unique spike-specific TCRs reportedly avoided B.1.351 and B.1.1.7 mutated regions. Donors in the cohort were predominantly white British and more often female, and clonal diversity was possibly underestimated. A rise in Spike-specific TCR breadth and depth followed two AZD1222 doses.

The TCR originated in an adult in good health. This chain links TRBV6-4 with TRBJ1-2, with no clear D. The sample here was peripheral blood, taken on day 0 of AZD1222 vaccination. The CDR3 protein is CASSDSRPFYGYTF. The CDR3 DNA sequence: TGTGCCAGCAGTGACTCACGACCCTTCTATGGCTACACCTTC.